This is a list of T cell receptor beta chains from one sample in a study of vaccination and CD4 T cells after COVID-19. TCRdb reanalysed the PCR reads using MiXCR and keeps one entry per CDR3 protein. The sample consists of about 12,000 distinct CDR3 sequences, about 31% of them appearing once. Antigens for these TCRs are unknown. The input for sequencing was CD4+ T cells from blood, cultured in vitro, taken after SARS-CoV-2 vaccination. Receptors were obtained from a human donor who had recovered from COVID-19. Both conserved end residues are part of each CDR3. Each record gives: CDR3 protein, CDR3 DNA, V gene, J gene, D gene, CDR3 length, clone size. A D gene is named only where the DNA matches it firmly. Expanded clones get a size class; other rows say once, few or many, or leave the size out.

CDR3 protein: CSLPKGGPNQPQHF; CDR3 DNA: TGCAGTCTACCAAAAGGCGGCCCCAATCAGCCCCAGCATTTT; V gene: TRBV20-1; J gene: TRBJ1-5; D gene: .; CDR3 length: 14; clone size: few
CDR3 protein: CATSGSHQTEAFF; CDR3 DNA: TGTGCCACCAGTGGGTCCCACCAAACTGAAGCTTTCTTT; V gene: TRBV24-1; J gene: TRBJ1-1; D gene: .; CDR3 length: 13; clone size: .
CDR3 protein: CASSSLGSVTYEQYF; CDR3 DNA: TGTGCCAGCAGCTCCCTAGGAAGTGTGACATACGAGCAGTACTTC; V gene: TRBV7-2; J gene: TRBJ2-7; D gene: .; CDR3 length: 15; clone size: few
CDR3 protein: CATLWGSRHTEAFF; CDR3 DNA: TGTGCCACACTATGGGGGAGCCGGCACACTGAAGCTTTCTTT; V gene: TRBV19; J gene: TRBJ1-1; D gene: .; CDR3 length: 14; clone size: few
CDR3 protein: CASSSRLAGTDTQYF; CDR3 DNA: TGTGCCAGCAGTTCCCGACTAGCGGGCACAGATACGCAGTATTTT; V gene: TRBV2; J gene: TRBJ2-3; D gene: TRBD2; CDR3 length: 15; clone size: .
CDR3 protein: CASSLAVRSSGNEQFF; CDR3 DNA: TGTGCCAGCAGCTTAGCAGTGCGGAGTTCGGGCAATGAGCAGTTCTTC; V gene: TRBV7-2; J gene: TRBJ2-1; D gene: .; CDR3 length: 16; clone size: .
CDR3 protein: CASSLTWGGYTF; CDR3 DNA: TGTGCCAGCAGTTTAACCTGGGGTGGCTACACCTTC; V gene: TRBV28; J gene: TRBJ1-2; D gene: .; CDR3 length: 12; clone size: .
CDR3 protein: CASSPRQGSYEQYF; CDR3 DNA: TGTGCCAGCAGTCCCCGACAGGGGAGCTACGAGCAGTACTTC; V gene: TRBV6-1; J gene: TRBJ2-7; D gene: TRBD1; CDR3 length: 14; clone size: .
CDR3 protein: CASSPPGTSGRPLAKNIQYF; CDR3 DNA: TGTGCCAGCAGCCCCCCCGGGACTAGCGGGAGGCCTCTGGCCAAAAACATTCAGTACTTC; V gene: TRBV7-8; J gene: TRBJ2-4; D gene: TRBD2; CDR3 length: 20; clone size: few
CDR3 protein: CSAGETARLAESDTQYF; CDR3 DNA: TGCAGTGCTGGGGAGACGGCGAGACTAGCGGAGTCAGATACGCAGTATTTT; V gene: TRBV20-1; J gene: TRBJ2-3; D gene: TRBD2; CDR3 length: 17; clone size: .
CDR3 protein: CSARGDRGNEQYF; CDR3 DNA: TGCAGTGCTAGAGGGGACAGGGGGAACGAGCAGTACTTC; V gene: TRBV20-1; J gene: TRBJ2-7; D gene: TRBD1; CDR3 length: 13; clone size: .
CDR3 protein: CASSFIRDRGRGTQYF; CDR3 DNA: TGTGCCAGCAGCTTCATACGGGACAGGGGGCGGGGGACCCAGTACTTC; V gene: TRBV11-2; J gene: TRBJ2-5; D gene: TRBD1; CDR3 length: 16; clone size: .
CDR3 protein: CASSIEGTTTQYF; CDR3 DNA: TGTGCCAGTAGTATAGAGGGCACCACTACGCAGTATTTT; V gene: TRBV19; J gene: TRBJ2-3; D gene: .; CDR3 length: 13; clone size: few
CDR3 protein: CASSLQGSEAFF; CDR3 DNA: TGTGCCAGCAGCCTCCAGGGATCTGAAGCTTTCTTT; V gene: TRBV11-3; J gene: TRBJ1-1; D gene: .; CDR3 length: 12; clone size: few
CDR3 protein: CASNPSGGGRQPQHF; CDR3 DNA: TGTGCCAGTAACCCAAGTGGGGGGGGCAGGCAGCCCCAGCATTTT; V gene: TRBV19; J gene: TRBJ1-5; D gene: .; CDR3 length: 15; clone size: few
CDR3 protein: CASSSDTGRETQYF; CDR3 DNA: TGTGCCAGCTCATCAGATACAGGGAGAGAGACCCAGTACTTC; V gene: TRBV18; J gene: TRBJ2-5; D gene: .; CDR3 length: 14; clone size: few
CDR3 protein: CASSYAQGLAKNIQYF; CDR3 DNA: TGTGCCAGCAGTTACGCCCAGGGACTAGCCAAAAACATTCAGTACTTC; V gene: TRBV6-5; J gene: TRBJ2-4; D gene: .; CDR3 length: 16; clone size: few
CDR3 protein: CASSLGGGVGQPQHF; CDR3 DNA: TGTGCCAGCAGCTTAGGTGGTGGGGTGGGGCAGCCCCAGCATTTT; V gene: TRBV7-6; J gene: TRBJ1-5; D gene: .; CDR3 length: 15; clone size: few
CDR3 protein: CASSQQGGLANEKLFF; CDR3 DNA: TGTGCCAGCAGCCAGCAAGGGGGCCTGGCTAATGAAAAACTGTTTTTT; V gene: TRBV7-2; J gene: TRBJ1-4; D gene: TRBD1; CDR3 length: 16; clone size: .
CDR3 protein: CAIKPGSGNEKLFF; CDR3 DNA: TGTGCCATCAAGCCAGGGAGTGGTAATGAAAAACTGTTTTTT; V gene: TRBV10-3; J gene: TRBJ1-4; D gene: .; CDR3 length: 14; clone size: .
CDR3 protein: CASSYPGLSWEQYF; CDR3 DNA: TGTGCCAGCAGTTATCCTGGACTTTCCTGGGAGCAGTACTTC; V gene: TRBV6-2/TRBV6-3; J gene: TRBJ2-7; D gene: .; CDR3 length: 14; clone size: .
CDR3 protein: CASSFGQMNTEAFF; CDR3 DNA: TGCGCCAGCAGCTTCGGACAGATGAACACTGAAGCTTTCTTT; V gene: TRBV5-1; J gene: TRBJ1-1; D gene: .; CDR3 length: 14; clone size: few
CDR3 protein: CAIRGVVSYNEQFF; CDR3 DNA: TGTGCCATCAGGGGGGTGGTTTCCTACAATGAGCAGTTCTTC; V gene: TRBV10-3; J gene: TRBJ2-1; D gene: .; CDR3 length: 14; clone size: few
CDR3 protein: CASRAGGTQETQYF; CDR3 DNA: TGCGCCAGCAGAGCGGGAGGAACACAAGAGACCCAGTACTTC; V gene: TRBV5-1; J gene: TRBJ2-5; D gene: TRBD2; CDR3 length: 14; clone size: .
CDR3 protein: CASSGQGAIEQYF; CDR3 DNA: TGTGCCAGTTCGGGACAGGGGGCGATCGAGCAGTACTTC; V gene: TRBV6-2/TRBV6-3; J gene: TRBJ2-7; D gene: TRBD1; CDR3 length: 13; clone size: .
CDR3 protein: CSARDYGDRGREDSTDTQYF; CDR3 DNA: TGCAGTGCTCGTGATTATGGGGACAGGGGGCGTGAGGATAGCACAGATACGCAGTATTTT; V gene: TRBV20-1; J gene: TRBJ2-3; D gene: TRBD1; CDR3 length: 20; clone size: large
CDR3 protein: CASGTGELGTQYF; CDR3 DNA: TGTGCCAGCGGTACAGGGGAGCTAGGGACCCAGTACTTC; V gene: TRBV11-3; J gene: TRBJ2-5; D gene: TRBD1; CDR3 length: 13; clone size: few
CDR3 protein: CSAKQGSGTQPQHF; CDR3 DNA: TGCAGTGCTAAACAGGGCAGTGGCACACAGCCCCAGCATTTT; V gene: TRBV20-1; J gene: TRBJ1-5; D gene: .; CDR3 length: 14; clone size: few
CDR3 protein: CASSLVGTTGGYTF; CDR3 DNA: TGTGCCAGCAGCTTAGTCGGGACCACGGGTGGCTACACCTTC; V gene: TRBV7-2; J gene: TRBJ1-2; D gene: .; CDR3 length: 14; clone size: .
CDR3 protein: CASSPRDRGLNEQFF; CDR3 DNA: TGTGCCAGCAGTCCGAGGGACAGGGGGCTGAATGAGCAGTTCTTC; V gene: TRBV6-1; J gene: TRBJ2-1; D gene: TRBD1; CDR3 length: 15; clone size: few
CDR3 protein: CASSGLRDRNF; CDR3 DNA: TGTGCCAGCAGTGGGCTCCGGGACAGAAATTTT; V gene: TRBV28; J gene: TRBJ1-3; D gene: TRBD1; CDR3 length: 11; clone size: .
CDR3 protein: CASRPPFNEQFF; CDR3 DNA: TGTGCCAGCAGACCACCTTTCAATGAGCAGTTCTTC; V gene: TRBV28; J gene: TRBJ2-1; D gene: .; CDR3 length: 12; clone size: .
CDR3 protein: CASSYRREKGELFF; CDR3 DNA: TGTGCCAGCAGTTACCGGCGGGAGAAGGGGGAGCTGTTTTTT; V gene: TRBV6-5; J gene: TRBJ2-2; D gene: TRBD2; CDR3 length: 14; clone size: .
CDR3 protein: CASREGRYRGRTDTQYF; CDR3 DNA: TGTGCCAGTAGGGAAGGACGTTACAGGGGGCGTACAGATACGCAGTATTTT; V gene: TRBV19; J gene: TRBJ2-3; D gene: TRBD1; CDR3 length: 17; clone size: .
CDR3 protein: CASSLTGGAYEQYF; CDR3 DNA: TGTGCCAGCAGCCTTACAGGGGGGGCCTACGAGCAGTACTTC; V gene: TRBV6-1; J gene: TRBJ2-7; D gene: .; CDR3 length: 14; clone size: .
CDR3 protein: CASSFDRAGGNIQYF; CDR3 DNA: TGTGCCAGCAGTTTCGACAGGGCCGGTGGAAACATTCAGTACTTC; V gene: TRBV28; J gene: TRBJ2-4; D gene: TRBD1; CDR3 length: 15; clone size: .
CDR3 protein: CSARGEVWGLPQHF; CDR3 DNA: TGCAGTGCTAGGGGCGAGGTCTGGGGGCTGCCCCAGCATTTT; V gene: TRBV20-1; J gene: TRBJ1-5; D gene: .; CDR3 length: 14; clone size: .
CDR3 protein: CASSHAQGAGVQPQHF; CDR3 DNA: TGTGCCAGCAGCCACGCCCAGGGGGCCGGCGTTCAGCCCCAGCATTTT; V gene: TRBV12-3/TRBV12-4; J gene: TRBJ1-5; D gene: TRBD1; CDR3 length: 16; clone size: .
CDR3 protein: CASSQEISSSYNSPLHF; CDR3 DNA: TGCGCCAGCAGCCAAGAGATTTCCAGCTCCTATAATTCACCCCTCCACTTT; V gene: TRBV4-3; J gene: TRBJ1-6; D gene: .; CDR3 length: 17; clone size: few
CDR3 protein: CASSRGTPNSPLHF; CDR3 DNA: TGTGCCAGCAGCAGGGGGACACCTAATTCACCCCTCCACTTT; V gene: TRBV7-2; J gene: TRBJ1-6; D gene: .; CDR3 length: 14; clone size: .
CDR3 protein: CSVAPGPSSYNEQFF; CDR3 DNA: TGCAGCGTTGCGCCCGGGCCCAGCTCCTACAATGAGCAGTTCTTC; V gene: TRBV29-1; J gene: TRBJ2-1; D gene: .; CDR3 length: 15; clone size: .
CDR3 protein: CASSPDREGGKLEQFF; CDR3 DNA: TGCGCCAGCAGCCCCGACCGGGAGGGCGGCAAGCTCGAGCAGTTCTTC; V gene: TRBV4-1; J gene: TRBJ2-1; D gene: TRBD2; CDR3 length: 16; clone size: .
CDR3 protein: CSARAVPRREKAKNIQYF; CDR3 DNA: TGCAGTGCTAGAGCCGTACCCCGACGGGAGAAAGCCAAAAACATTCAGTACTTC; V gene: TRBV20-1; J gene: TRBJ2-4; D gene: .; CDR3 length: 18; clone size: .
CDR3 protein: CASSEGRGIPASETQYF; CDR3 DNA: TGTGCCAGCAGTGAGGGGAGGGGGATTCCCGCTTCCGAGACCCAGTACTTC; V gene: TRBV6-4; J gene: TRBJ2-5; D gene: .; CDR3 length: 17; clone size: once
CDR3 protein: CATSSYNEQFF; CDR3 DNA: TGTGCCACCAGTTCCTACAATGAGCAGTTCTTC; V gene: TRBV24-1; J gene: TRBJ2-1; D gene: .; CDR3 length: 11; clone size: few
CDR3 protein: CASSLGQTRSNEQFF; CDR3 DNA: TGTGCCAGCAGCTTAGGACAGACTAGATCAAATGAGCAGTTCTTC; V gene: TRBV11-3; J gene: TRBJ2-1; D gene: .; CDR3 length: 15; clone size: .
CDR3 protein: CASRGGGINSLLHF; CDR3 DNA: TGTGCCAGCAGGGGGGGGGGAATAAATTCACTCCTCCACTTT; V gene: TRBV28; J gene: TRBJ1-6; D gene: .; CDR3 length: 14; clone size: .
CDR3 protein: CASSLATPGLAGSGNEQFF; CDR3 DNA: TGTGCCAGCAGCTTAGCTACCCCTGGACTAGCGGGATCAGGGAATGAGCAGTTCTTC; V gene: TRBV7-6; J gene: TRBJ2-1; D gene: TRBD2; CDR3 length: 19; clone size: .
CDR3 protein: CASSVFRDRETDTQYF; CDR3 DNA: TGTGCCAGCAGCGTTTTCCGGGACAGGGAGACAGATACGCAGTATTTT; V gene: TRBV9; J gene: TRBJ2-3; D gene: TRBD1; CDR3 length: 16; clone size: .
CDR3 protein: CASSLAQGAGELFF; CDR3 DNA: TGTGCCAGCAGCTTAGCGCAGGGAGCCGGGGAGCTGTTTTTT; V gene: TRBV7-2; J gene: TRBJ2-2; D gene: .; CDR3 length: 14; clone size: .
CDR3 protein: CASSYFQGETQYF; CDR3 DNA: TGTGCCAGCAGTTACTTCCAGGGAGAGACCCAGTACTTC; V gene: TRBV6-5; J gene: TRBJ2-5; D gene: .; CDR3 length: 13; clone size: .
CDR3 protein: CASSYSFRGGGVQETQYF; CDR3 DNA: TGTGCCAGCAGTTACTCGTTCCGGGGCGGTGGCGTTCAAGAGACCCAGTACTTC; V gene: TRBV6-5; J gene: TRBJ2-5; D gene: .; CDR3 length: 18; clone size: .
CDR3 protein: CASSVGGREFSYNEQFF; CDR3 DNA: TGTGCCAGCAGCGTAGGGGGGCGGGAGTTCTCCTACAATGAGCAGTTCTTC; V gene: TRBV9; J gene: TRBJ2-1; D gene: .; CDR3 length: 17; clone size: .